This entry describes one TCR beta chain. Its antigen is undetermined. The data were produced by immunoSEQ multiplex PCR, yet TCRdb's version contains in-frame clones alone and is incomplete. The sample records some 41,000 clones, roughly 79% being singletons. The data stem from a study of vaccination effects on CD4 cells after COVID-19. Germline assignment: CDR1 SGHAT and CDR2 FQNNGV. Trimming took off 1 base at V and 4 bases at J, with 7 bases between the two ends. This CDR3 spans 13 amino acids. Antigen-specific CD4+ T cell clonotypes were called by their expansion after viral peptide-pool culture in ViraFEST. Culture lasted approximately 10 days before CD4+ T cell isolation. Vaccine recipients, nucleocapsid antibody negative, had no prior SARS-CoV-2 infection. Replacing half the medium with IL-2 medium was done on days 3 and 7.

This material consisted of CD4+ T cells from PBMCs cultured with SARS-CoV-2 spike peptides, taken before COVID-19 vaccination. This sequence originates from a human donor who received a COVID-19 vaccine. The chain links TRBV11-2 to TRBJ1-2; D is unresolved. In DNA, the CDR3 is TGTGCCAGCAGCTTAGGGGAGAGCTATGGCTACACCTTC. As protein: CASSLGESYGYTF.